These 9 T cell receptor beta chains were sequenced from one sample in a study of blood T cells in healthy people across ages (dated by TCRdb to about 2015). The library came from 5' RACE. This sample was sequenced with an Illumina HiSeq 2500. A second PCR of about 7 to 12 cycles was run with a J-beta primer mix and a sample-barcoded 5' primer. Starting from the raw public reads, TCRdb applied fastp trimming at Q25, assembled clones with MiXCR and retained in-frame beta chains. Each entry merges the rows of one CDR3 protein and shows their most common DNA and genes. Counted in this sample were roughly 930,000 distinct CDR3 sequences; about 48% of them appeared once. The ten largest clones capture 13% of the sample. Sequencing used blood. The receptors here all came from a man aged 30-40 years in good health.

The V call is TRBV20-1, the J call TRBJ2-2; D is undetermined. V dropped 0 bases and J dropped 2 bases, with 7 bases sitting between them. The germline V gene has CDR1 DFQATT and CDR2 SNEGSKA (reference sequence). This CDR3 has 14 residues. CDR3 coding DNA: TGCAGTGCTAGAGACAGGATTAACACCGGGGAGCTGTTTTTT. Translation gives CSARDRINTGELFF.

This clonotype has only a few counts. The CDR3 is CASSQDLPLGLAGSTTDTQYF. The CDR3 bases are TGCGCCAGCAGCCAAGACTTACCCCTGGGACTAGCGGGGTCTACCACAGATACGCAGTATTTT. The chain carries TRBV4-3 and TRBJ2-3; 13 nucleotides agree with TRBD2. CDR1 LGHNA and CDR2 YSLEER come from the germline V gene. After removal of 0 bases from V and 2 bases from J, the junction contained 14 bases not matched to a gene. This CDR3 comprises 21 residues.

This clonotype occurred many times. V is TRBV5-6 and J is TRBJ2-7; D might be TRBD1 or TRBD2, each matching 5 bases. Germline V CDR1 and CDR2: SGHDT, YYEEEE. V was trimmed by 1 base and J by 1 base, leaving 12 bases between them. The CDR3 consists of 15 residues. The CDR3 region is CASSLSGRKSYEQYF. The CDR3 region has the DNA TGTGCCAGCAGCTTGTCGGGACGGAAATCCTACGAGCAGTACTTC.

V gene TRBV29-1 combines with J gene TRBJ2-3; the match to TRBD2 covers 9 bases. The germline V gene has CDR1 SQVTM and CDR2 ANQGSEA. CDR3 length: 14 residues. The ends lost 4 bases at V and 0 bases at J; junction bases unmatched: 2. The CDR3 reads CSVVAGASTDTQYF. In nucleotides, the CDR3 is TGCAGCGTTGTAGCGGGGGCTAGCACAGATACGCAGTATTTT.

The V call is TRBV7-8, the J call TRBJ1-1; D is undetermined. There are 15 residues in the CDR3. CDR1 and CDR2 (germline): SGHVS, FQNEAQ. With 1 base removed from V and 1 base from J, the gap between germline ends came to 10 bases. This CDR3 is CASSLVAGGNTEAFF. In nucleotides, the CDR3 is TGTGCCAGCAGCTTAGTGGCGGGAGGGAACACTGAAGCTTTCTTT.

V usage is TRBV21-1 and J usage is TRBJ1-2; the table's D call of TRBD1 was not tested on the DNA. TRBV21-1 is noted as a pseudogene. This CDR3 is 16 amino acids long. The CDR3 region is CASSPTPEGTAYGYTF. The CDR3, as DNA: TGTGCCAGCAGCCCAACACCCGAGGGGACAGCGTATGGCTACACCTTC.

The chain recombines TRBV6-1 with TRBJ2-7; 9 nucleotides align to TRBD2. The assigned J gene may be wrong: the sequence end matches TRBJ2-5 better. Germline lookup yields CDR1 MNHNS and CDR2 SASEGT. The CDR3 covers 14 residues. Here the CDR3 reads CASTVAGDVETQYF. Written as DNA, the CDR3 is TGTGCCAGCACCGTAGCGGGGGATGTAGAGACCCAGTACTTC.

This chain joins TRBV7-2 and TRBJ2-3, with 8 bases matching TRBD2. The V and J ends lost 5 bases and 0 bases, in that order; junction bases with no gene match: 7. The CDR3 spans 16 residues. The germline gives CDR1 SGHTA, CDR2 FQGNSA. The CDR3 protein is CASSQLAGHSTDTQYF. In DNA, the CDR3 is TGTGCCAGCAGCCAGTTAGCGGGGCATAGCACAGATACGCAGTATTTT.

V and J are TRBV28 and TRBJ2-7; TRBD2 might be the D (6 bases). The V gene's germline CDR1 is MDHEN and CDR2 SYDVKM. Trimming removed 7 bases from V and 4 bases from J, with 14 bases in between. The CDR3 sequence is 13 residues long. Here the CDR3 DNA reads TGTGCCAGCACCCAATCAAGCGGGTACGAGCAGTACTTC. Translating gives CASTQSSGYEQYF.